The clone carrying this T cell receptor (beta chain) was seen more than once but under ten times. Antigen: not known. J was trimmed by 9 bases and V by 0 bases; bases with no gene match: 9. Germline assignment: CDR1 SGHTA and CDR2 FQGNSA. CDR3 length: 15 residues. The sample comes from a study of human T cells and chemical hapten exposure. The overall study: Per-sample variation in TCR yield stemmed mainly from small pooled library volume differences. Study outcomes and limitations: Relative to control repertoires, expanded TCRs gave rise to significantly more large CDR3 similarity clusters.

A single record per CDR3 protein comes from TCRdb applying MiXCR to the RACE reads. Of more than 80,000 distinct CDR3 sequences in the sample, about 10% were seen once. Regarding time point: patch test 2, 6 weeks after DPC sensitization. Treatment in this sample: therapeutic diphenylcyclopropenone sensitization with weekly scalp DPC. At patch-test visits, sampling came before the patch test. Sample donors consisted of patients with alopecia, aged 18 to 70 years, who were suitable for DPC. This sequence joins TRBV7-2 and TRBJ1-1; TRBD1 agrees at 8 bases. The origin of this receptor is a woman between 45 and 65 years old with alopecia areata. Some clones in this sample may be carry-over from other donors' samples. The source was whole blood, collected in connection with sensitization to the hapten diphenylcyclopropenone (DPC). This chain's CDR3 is CASSLAYLPGGQAFF. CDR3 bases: TGTGCCAGCAGCTTAGCCTATCTACCAGGGGGCCAAGCTTTCTTT.